This is a list of T cell receptor beta chains from one sample in a study of CD8 T cells in Susac syndrome. One entry per CDR3 protein results from TCRdb running MiXCR on the immunoSEQ multiplex PCR reads. Among under 200,000 distinct CDR3 sequences, around 96% were seen once, and the ten largest hold less than 0.2%. The sample was CD8+ T cells from PBMCs. These receptors all come from a human donor with multiple sclerosis. Each CDR3 is given without its conserved first and last residue.

>11|TRBV29-1|TRBJ1-6
SPTGTYNSPLH
>12|TRBV5-1|TRBJ1-1
ASSLGDRNTEAF
>11|TRBV20-1|TRBJ2-1
SAEGALNNEQF
>11|TRBV25-1|TRBJ2-1
ASSDSGSPEQF
>15|TRBV3-1|TRBJ1-1
ASSQDRAETMNTEAF
>11|TRBV19|TRBJ1-1
ASRPGAGTEAF
>12|TRBV12-3/TRBV12-4|TRBJ1-2
ASSEPGTGDGYT
>12|TRBV20-1|TRBJ1-2
SVVLGPPDYGYT
>15|TRBV6-2/TRBV6-3|TRBJ2-3
ASSYSMASGGTDTQY
>10|TRBV16|TRBJ2-7
ASTESYHEQY